The rows below give T cell receptor beta chains drawn from one sample of a study of OX40 agonist ivuxolimab in advanced cancers. TCRdb's table, derived via immunoSEQ multiplex PCR, lists solely in-frame clones and lacks some. Here the sample spans tens of thousands of clones, around 91% being singletons. The sample was CD4+ or CD8+ T cells sorted from blood, taken in a trial of the OX40 agonist ivuxolimab. Receptor source: an adult with an advanced solid tumor such as melanoma, head and neck, liver or kidney cancer. Both conserved end residues are part of each CDR3. Each record gives: J gene, clone size, D gene, V gene, CDR3 DNA, CDR3 protein. A D gene is named only where the DNA matches it firmly. Rows may omit the clone size; those that give it use once, few, many or a size class.

J: TRBJ1-1
size: NA
D: NA
V: TRBV5-6
DNA: TGTGCCAGCAGCTTGAACCCGAACACTGAAGCTTTCTTT
CDR3: CASSLNPNTEAFF

J: TRBJ2-1
size: NA
D: TRBD1
V: TRBV19
DNA: TGTGCCAGTAGTATCCGGACAGGGGGAGTGAAAAACAATGAGCAGTTCTTC
CDR3: CASSIRTGGVKNNEQFF

J: TRBJ1-2
size: NA
D: TRBD1
V: TRBV7-2
DNA: TGTGCCAGCAGCTTGGGACAGGCCCTCTATGGCTACACCTTC
CDR3: CASSLGQALYGYTF

J: TRBJ2-1
size: NA
D: NA
V: TRBV6-1
DNA: TGTGCCAGCAGCGAGCCCGGCTCGGACAATGAGCAGTTCTTC
CDR3: CASSEPGSDNEQFF

J: TRBJ2-5
size: NA
D: TRBD1
V: TRBV18
DNA: TGTGCCAGCTCACCTCCGGGACAGCAAGAGACCCAGTACTTC
CDR3: CASSPPGQQETQYF

J: TRBJ2-5
size: NA
D: NA
V: TRBV5-1
DNA: TGCGCCAGCAGCTCATCAGACGATGGGACCCAGTACTTC
CDR3: CASSSSDDGTQYF

J: TRBJ1-3
size: NA
D: NA
V: TRBV4-1
DNA: TGCGCCAGCAGCCAAGAGGGCGGTTCTGGAAACACCATATATTTT
CDR3: CASSQEGGSGNTIYF

J: TRBJ2-1
size: NA
D: TRBD2
V: TRBV18
DNA: TGTGCCAGCTTACCAGCACTAGCGGGGGATGAGCAGTTCTTC
CDR3: CASLPALAGDEQFF

J: TRBJ1-4
size: NA
D: NA
V: TRBV10-2
DNA: TGCGCCAGCAGTGAGTCCCCCGGGGGAAAACTGTTTTTT
CDR3: CASSESPGGKLFF

J: TRBJ1-1
size: NA
D: NA
V: TRBV10-3
DNA: TGTGCCATCAGTGAGCTCGGCGGACACATGAACACTGAAGCTTTCTTT
CDR3: CAISELGGHMNTEAFF

J: TRBJ2-7
size: NA
D: NA
V: TRBV6-5
DNA: TGTGCCAGCAGTTACTCGGGCACAGCCTACGAGCAGTACTTC
CDR3: CASSYSGTAYEQYF

J: TRBJ2-2
size: NA
D: NA
V: TRBV6-6
DNA: TGTGCCAGCACCCTCAGACAGCCGAACACCGGGGAGCTGTTTTTT
CDR3: CASTLRQPNTGELFF

J: TRBJ2-5
size: NA
D: NA
V: TRBV2
DNA: TGTGCCAGCAGTGTGGACAGACAAGAGACCCAGTACTTC
CDR3: CASSVDRQETQYF

J: TRBJ1-1
size: NA
D: TRBD1
V: TRBV6-4
DNA: TGTGCCGTACAGGGGTCCGGGGCTGAAGCTTTCTTT
CDR3: CAVQGSGAEAFF

J: TRBJ1-2
size: NA
D: NA
V: TRBV11-3
DNA: TGTGCCAGCAGCCTAAACCGGGGAAGGAACTATGGCTACACCTTC
CDR3: CASSLNRGRNYGYTF

J: TRBJ1-6
size: NA
D: NA
V: TRBV5-1
DNA: TGCGCCAGCAGCTTGGAAGGCGGGTTTGGTTCACCCCTCCACTTT
CDR3: CASSLEGGFGSPLHF

J: TRBJ2-6
size: NA
D: NA
V: TRBV28
DNA: TGTGCCAGCAGCAGCCGGACGTCCAGGGCCAACGTCCTGACTTTC
CDR3: CASSSRTSRANVLTF

J: TRBJ1-2
size: NA
D: NA
V: TRBV11-2
DNA: TGTGCCAGCAGCTTGGTTGACACGAACTATGGCTACACCTTC
CDR3: CASSLVDTNYGYTF

J: TRBJ2-5
size: NA
D: NA
V: TRBV4-2
DNA: TGTGCCAGCAGCCAAGGCGGCGGGACCTACCAAGAGACCCAGTACTTC
CDR3: CASSQGGGTYQETQYF

J: TRBJ2-7
size: NA
D: NA
V: TRBV5-1
DNA: TGCGCCAGCAAGGGGGGACACGGCGAGCAGTACTTC
CDR3: CASKGGHGEQYF

J: TRBJ2-5
size: once
D: NA
V: TRBV7-8
DNA: TGTGCCAGCAGCTTAGGTCGGCTGGCGGAGACCCAGTACTTC
CDR3: CASSLGRLAETQYF

J: TRBJ2-7
size: NA
D: TRBD1
V: TRBV29-1
DNA: TGCAGCGTTGGCGAACCGGGACAGGGGTGGGAGCAGTACTTC
CDR3: CSVGEPGQGWEQYF

J: TRBJ1-3
size: NA
D: NA
V: TRBV28
DNA: TGTGCCAGCAAGGACGGTAAAAACTCTGGAAACACCATATATTTT
CDR3: CASKDGKNSGNTIYF

J: TRBJ2-4
size: NA
D: NA
V: TRBV28
DNA: TGTGCCAGCAGCGGGGATGCCCGGAACATTCAGTACTTC
CDR3: CASSGDARNIQYF

J: TRBJ1-6
size: NA
D: NA
V: TRBV7-9
DNA: TGTGCCAGCAGCTTAGCCGGGACCCAAAAAGGAAATTCACCCCTCCACTTT
CDR3: CASSLAGTQKGNSPLHF

J: TRBJ2-3
size: NA
D: NA
V: TRBV7-2
DNA: TGTGCCAGCAGCTCTCAGGATACGCAGTATTTT
CDR3: CASSSQDTQYF

J: TRBJ2-1
size: NA
D: NA
V: TRBV19
DNA: TGTGCCAGTAGTATAACCGGACCTTACAATGAGCAGTTCTTC
CDR3: CASSITGPYNEQFF

J: TRBJ1-3
size: once
D: NA
V: TRBV19
DNA: TGTGCCAGTAGTATGAAGGGTGATACCTCTGGAAACACCATATATTTT
CDR3: CASSMKGDTSGNTIYF

J: TRBJ2-7
size: few
D: TRBD2
V: TRBV10-1
DNA: TGCGCCAGCAGTGAGGGGACTAGCTACGAGCAGTACTTC
CDR3: CASSEGTSYEQYF